This T cell receptor (beta chain) originates from a study of human T cells and chemical hapten exposure. The overall study: Patch tests applied 0.01% DPC to the upper back, read at 6 days.

The CDR3 is 11 amino acids. Germline CDR1 and CDR2: DFQATT and SNEGSKA (reference sequence). V was clipped by 4 bases and J by 3 bases, with 7 bases between them. General study results and limits: Compared to controls, expanded TCRs made significantly more large clusters of similar CDR3s.

The table lists this clonotype with many counts. What it recognizes is unknown. The library tagged individual cDNA molecules with unique molecular identifiers. As handled by the study authors: Across samples, TCR counts had a median of approximately 100,000 and ranged from about 23,224 to 700,000. Using its own MiXCR run on the RACE reads, TCRdb lists one record per CDR3 protein. The authors' filters were not applied to this entry. This table has about 48,000 distinct CDR3 sequences, about 10% appearing once. As for time point: patch test 3, about 24 weeks after DPC sensitization. Documented treatment: therapeutic diphenylcyclopropenone sensitization with weekly scalp DPC.

Sequencing used whole blood, obtained in connection with sensitization to the hapten diphenylcyclopropenone (DPC). The clonotype was recovered from a woman in her 40s with alopecia areata. Some clones in this sample may be carry-over from other donors' samples. V usage is TRBV20-1 and J usage is TRBJ2-7; the D is unclear. The CDR3 DNA reads TGCAGTGCTAATCCCCACTACGAGCAGTACTTC. Translation: CSANPHYEQYF.